Listed here are 23 T cell receptor beta chains from one sample, sequenced in a study of blood T cell repertoires in COVID-19. Sequencing used immunoSEQ multiplex PCR; TCRdb keeps in-frame clones, though not all of them. This repertoire shows 150,000 to 200,000 clones, over 75% found once; its top ten account for about 6.8%. Sequenced sample: peripheral blood. Every receptor here comes from a man between 65 and 85 years old with active or convalescent COVID-19.

This clone showed up just a few times. The J gene is TRBJ2-2, the V gene TRBV5-1; D call uncertain. Germline CDR1 reads SGHRS; CDR2 reads YFSETQ. Trimming left V 0 bases short and J 5 bases short, with 5 bases between. The CDR3 consists of 13 residues. The CDR3 DNA is TGCGCCAGCAGCTTGGCCCGTACCGGGGAGCTGTTTTTT. Its translation is CASSLARTGELFF.

This clone came up once. The sample has other DNA sequences that encode this CDR3 too. This chain connects TRBV5-1 to TRBJ1-5; TRBD1 matches 10 bases. J gave up 5 bases and V 4 bases, and 3 bases lay outside the gene matches. Germline-derived CDR1 and CDR2 are SGHRS and YFSETQ. This CDR3 is built from 14 residues. In DNA form, the CDR3 reads TGCGCCAGCAGCATAGGACAGGGGGATCAGCCCCAGCATTTT. Translation: CASSIGQGDQPQHF.

CDR3 residues: CAWNRGQGFSGNTIYF. As DNA, the CDR3 is TGTGCCTGGAATCGGGGACAGGGGTTTTCTGGAAACACCATATATTTT. The chain joins TRBV30 to TRBJ1-3; the match to TRBD1 covers 10 bases. This CDR3 has 16 amino acids. Germline V gene lookup returns CDR1 GTSNPN and CDR2 SVGIG (reference sequence). V lost 4 bases, J lost 1 base, and 7 bases stayed unmatched. Drawing the rest from reference TRBV30 and TRBJ1-3, the complete variable domain is SQTIHQWPATLVQPVGSPLSLECTVEGTSNPNLYWYRQAAGRGLQLLFYSVGIGQISSEVPQNLSASRPQDRQFILSSKKLLLSDSGFYLCAWNRGQGFSGNTIYFGEGSWLTVV.

The chain links TRBV7-2 to TRBJ2-1; D is unclear. Trimming pared 3 bases from V and 0 bases from J, leaving 9 bases between. Germline values: CDR1 SGHTA, CDR2 FQGNSA. This CDR3 has 15 residues. CDR3 residues: CASSFLSYSYNEQFF. For the CDR3, the DNA is TGTGCCAGCAGCTTCCTTAGTTACTCCTACAATGAGCAGTTCTTC.

J is TRBJ2-2 and V is TRBV10-1; TRBD1 agrees at 7 bases. Looked up from germline, CDR1 is WNHNN and CDR2 is SYGVQD (reference sequence). V lost 8 bases to trimming and J lost 0 bases; unmatched junction nucleotides: 12. This CDR3 contains 17 residues. CDR3 sequence reads: CASHPEGAPSNTGELFF. CDR3 nucleotides: TGCGCCAGCCACCCCGAGGGGGCCCCCTCGAACACCGGGGAGCTGTTTTTT.

This chain joins TRBV6-1 and TRBJ2-2; 7 bases fit TRBD2. The CDR3 has 15 residues. Germline CDR1 MNHNS, CDR2 SASEGT. With V trimmed by 2 bases and J by 7 bases, 7 bases remained unmatched. This CDR3 is CASSEPVAGSGELFF. The CDR3 DNA follows: TGTGCCAGCAGTGAACCGGTAGCGGGTAGCGGGGAGCTGTTTTTT.

The chain combines TRBV7-2 with TRBJ1-2, with 10 nucleotides matching TRBD1. V shed 7 bases and J 5 bases; nucleotides not matched to a gene: 4. The CDR3 length is 13 residues. CDR1 and CDR2 from the germline V gene are SGHTA and FQGNSA. DNA for the CDR3: TGTGCCAGCATCCCGGGACAGGGGTATGGCTACACCTTC. It specifies CASIPGQGYGYTF.

This chain connects TRBV11-2 to TRBJ1-2; TRBD1 might be the D (5 bases). Trimming shortened V by 3 bases and J by 8 bases, and 13 bases separated the two germline ends. From germline, CDR1 is SGHAT and CDR2 FQNNGV. The CDR3 extends over 13 amino acids. CDR3 sequence: CASSLAGGGGYTF. The CDR3 coding sequence is TGTGCCAGCAGCTTGGCCGGCGGGGGAGGCTACACCTTC.

The chain combines TRBV5-4 with TRBJ2-7; 8 bases are a match to TRBD2. This CDR3 is 16 amino acids long. Germline V gene lookup returns CDR1 SGHNT and CDR2 YYREEE (reference sequence). With V trimmed by 4 bases and J by 0 bases, 9 bases remained unmatched. CDR3 protein: CASSPGGGGRSYEQYF. The CDR3 DNA sequence: TGTGCCAGCAGCCCCGGGGGCGGGGGGCGCTCCTACGAGCAGTACTTC. Combining the CDR3 with reference TRBV5-4 and TRBJ2-7 gives the whole variable domain ETGVTQSPTHLIKTRGQQVTLRCSSQSGHNTVSWYQQALGQGPQFIFQYYREEENGRGNFPPRFSGLQFPNYSSELNVNALELDDSALYLCASSPGGGGRSYEQYFGPGTRLTVT.

V gene TRBV5-1 combines with J gene TRBJ2-1, with 10 positions matching TRBD1. The CDR3 runs 14 residues. Germline assignment: CDR1 SGHRS and CDR2 YFSETQ. V gave up 4 bases and J gave up 6 bases; unmatched junction bases: 4. CDR3 amino acids: CASSPGQGLNEQFF. The DNA of the CDR3 is TGCGCCAGCAGCCCGGGACAGGGGCTCAATGAGCAGTTCTTC.

This clone was recorded only once. The chain joins TRBV18 to TRBJ1-1; D might be TRBD1 (5 bases). V was cut by 1 base and J by 3 bases, with 12 bases left in between. The germline CDR1 and CDR2 sequences are KGHSH and LQKENI. The CDR3 covers 15 residues. CDR3 amino acids: CASSPRGEADTEAFF. For the CDR3, the DNA is TGTGCCAGCTCACCACGGGGGGAGGCGGACACTGAAGCTTTCTTT.

A word on this clone: This sample also contains other DNA sequences that code for the same CDR3. CDR3 sequence (DNA): TGCGCCAGCAGCTCCCAGGTAAACACTGAAGCTTTCTTT. Its protein product is CASSSQVNTEAFF. This chain joins TRBV5-1 and TRBJ1-1; no clear D gene. Per the germline V gene, CDR1 is SGHRS and CDR2 is YFSETQ. The CDR3 has 13 amino acids. Trimming took off 3 bases at V and 2 bases at J, with 8 bases between the two ends.

This clone has just one count. This chain uses TRBV6-5 with TRBJ1-1; the D is unclear. The germline gives CDR1 MNHEY, CDR2 SVGAGI. The ends were cut back, 4 bases at V and 4 bases at J, with 16 bases in the middle. This CDR3 contains 15 residues. The CDR3 DNA reads TGTGCCAGCAGTTTAACCCCCCGGGGTCGCACTGAAGCTTTCTTT. Its protein is CASSLTPRGRTEAFF.

This chain joins TRBV6-6 and TRBJ2-1, with TRBD1 matching 9 bases. Germline assignment: CDR1 MNHNY and CDR2 SVGAGI (reference sequence). The CDR3 covers 14 residues. The junction had 4 bases not matched to a gene; V was cut back by 2 bases and J by 8 bases. CDR3 protein: CASSYGTGIHEQFF. DNA for the CDR3: TGTGCCAGCAGTTACGGGACAGGGATTCATGAGCAGTTCTTC.

V gene TRBV5-4 combines with J gene TRBJ2-1, with a possible D match to TRBD1 (6 bases). The CDR3 loop spans 14 amino acids. The V gene's germline CDR1 is SGHNT and CDR2 YYREEE (reference sequence). V lost 0 bases and J lost 10, with 14 bases in between. CDR3 in amino acids: CASSLDTKGQEQFF. The CDR3 bases are TGTGCCAGCAGCTTGGACACCAAAGGACAGGAGCAGTTCTTC.

The chain recombines TRBV24-1 with TRBJ2-2; 10 positions agree with TRBD2. CDR1 is KGHDR and CDR2 is SFDVKD in the germline V gene. There are 17 residues in the CDR3. V trimming: 3 bases; J trimming: 5 bases; junction bases outside the gene matches: 8. Written as DNA, the CDR3 is TGTGCCACCAGTGATCCGATAGCGGGAGGCGGTACCGGGGAGCTGTTTTTT. Translated: CATSDPIAGGGTGELFF.

This sequence joins TRBV6-5 and TRBJ1-2, with 7 bases identical to TRBD1. The germline CDR1 and CDR2 sequences are MNHEY and SVGAGI. This CDR3 comprises 13 residues. V shed 8 bases, J shed 7 bases, and the junction held 10 bases outside the gene matches. The CDR3 here is CASLSTGRRGYTF. The CDR3 bases are TGTGCCAGCTTATCGACAGGGCGGCGTGGCTACACCTTC.

J is TRBJ2-2 and V is TRBV11-3; D may be TRBD2 (6 bases). CDR1 and CDR2 (germline): SGHNT, YENEEA. V was pared by 5 bases and J by 0 bases, with 10 bases between. The CDR3 extends over 15 amino acids. DNA of the CDR3: TGTGCCAGCAGCCGCGGGGAGGCGAACACCGGGGAGCTGTTTTTT. Protein sequence: CASSRGEANTGELFF.

The chain has TRBV29-1 and TRBJ2-1; D might be TRBD1 (5 bases). CDR1 and CDR2 from the germline V gene are SQVTM and ANQGSEA. Between the trimmed V and J ends, which lost 8 bases and 0 bases, there was a span of 14 bases. This CDR3 is 14 amino acids long. CDR3 residues: CSSSRGLSYNEQFF. Here the CDR3 DNA reads TGCAGCTCCTCAAGGGGCCTCTCCTACAATGAGCAGTTCTTC.

CDR3 amino acids: CASSPLGGDYNEQFF. The CDR3 bases are TGTGCCAGCTCACCCCTCGGGGGGGATTACAATGAGCAGTTCTTC. The genes are TRBV18 and TRBJ2-1, with 8 positions matching TRBD2. V gave up 3 bases and J gave up 4 bases; unmatched junction bases: 5. CDR1 is KGHSH, CDR2 LQKENI, per germline. The CDR3 length is 15 residues.

J is TRBJ2-7 and V is TRBV6-5; TRBD1 might be the D (6 bases). CDR1 and CDR2 (germline): MNHEY, SVGAGI. V lost 6 bases and J lost 6, with 15 bases in between. This CDR3 has 13 residues. The CDR3 region is CASRLGTTGEQYF. The CDR3 nucleotides are TGTGCCAGCAGGTTAGGGACAACCGGCGAGCAGTACTTC.

The chain is built from TRBV5-6 and TRBJ1-5; no clear D gene. Germline CDR1 is SGHDT and CDR2 is YYEEEE. Trimming removed 1 base from V and 6 bases from J, with 11 bases in between. This CDR3 spans 14 amino acids. The DNA of the CDR3 is TGTGCCAGCAGCTTGCGGTCTTCACTTCAGCCCCAGCATTTT. This sequence encodes CASSLRSSLQPQHF.

This clone has more than one count but fewer than ten. The genes are TRBV6-6 and TRBJ2-3; tentatively, D is TRBD2 (6 bases). CDR1 is MNHNY, CDR2 SVGAGI, per germline (reference sequence). Trimming stripped 2 bases from V and 5 bases from J, with 14 bases between. This CDR3 spans 15 amino acids. CDR3 nucleotide sequence: TGTGCCAGCAGTTACATGGACCTGGGAGGAGATACGCAGTATTTT. Its translation is CASSYMDLGGDTQYF.